This is a list of T cell receptor beta chains from one sample in a study of Graves' ophthalmopathy and Graves' hyperthyroidism. From the multiplex PCR reads, TCRdb called clonotypes with MiXCR, one entry per CDR3 protein. The table has 350,000 or so distinct CDR3 sequences, roughly 16% seen once. The sequencing sample was made of peripheral blood. The receptor set was obtained from an adult man with Graves' ophthalmopathy. CDR3s include the opening cysteine and the closing phenylalanine or tryptophan. Fields, in order: V gene, clone size, D gene, J gene, CDR3 protein. A D gene is named only where the DNA matches it firmly. Some rows have no size entry. The others give once, few or many, or a class for an expanded clone.

TRBV19	many	.	TRBJ2-5	CASSNQGIEETQYF
TRBV20-1	.	.	TRBJ2-5	CSAITGFQETQYF
TRBV9	many	.	TRBJ1-6	CASSVEDSVSPLHF
TRBV30	many	.	TRBJ2-7	CAWGGNYEQYF
TRBV6-2/TRBV6-3	.	.	TRBJ2-7	CASSYKTRRNSYEQYF
TRBV6-1	.	.	TRBJ1-4	CASSKSTGLIGSEKLFF
TRBV18	.	.	TRBJ2-5	CATQENNQETQYF
TRBV10-3	many	TRBD1	TRBJ2-7	CAIRETGTGEQYF
TRBV4-1	many	TRBD1	TRBJ2-7	CASSQGQRTGSYEQYF
TRBV6-1	many	.	TRBJ2-7	CASSPVRAYEQYF
TRBV6-1	.	.	TRBJ2-7	CASSKRKTTTYEQYF
TRBV6-1	many	TRBD1	TRBJ1-5	CASSVQGAYQPQHF
TRBV2	many	.	TRBJ2-5	CASSNTGTGETQYF
TRBV6-1	many	.	TRBJ1-5	CASAGGGDNQPQHF
TRBV6-2/TRBV6-3	.	.	TRBJ2-7	CASSYELVLIQYF
TRBV19	many	.	TRBJ1-2	CASNVGIHGGYTF
TRBV6-5	many	TRBD2	TRBJ2-2	CASRMLAGNTGELFF
TRBV29-1	many	.	TRBJ2-2	CSGMNTGELFF
TRBV12-3/TRBV12-4	few	TRBD2	TRBJ2-5	CASGLAGEHQETQYF
TRBV15	many	.	TRBJ1-5	CATSRGTGNQPQHF
TRBV24-1	many	.	TRBJ2-2	CATSSTLQGANSGTTGELFF
TRBV28	.	TRBD1	TRBJ2-7	CASSFQGVGRQYF
TRBV24-1	.	TRBD2	TRBJ2-2	CATSDKGTRGTGELFF
TRBV6-5	many	TRBD1	TRBJ1-6	CASSYSTGPRGSFNSPLHF
TRBV6-2/TRBV6-3	many	TRBD2	TRBJ2-3	CASSFGGALTDTQYF
TRBV12-3/TRBV12-4	.	TRBD1	TRBJ2-5	CASTLGQETIGETQYF
TRBV5-1	many	TRBD2	TRBJ2-2	CASSGLAGSNAGELFF
TRBV6-2/TRBV6-3	.	.	TRBJ1-2	CASSYLVRTNYGYIF